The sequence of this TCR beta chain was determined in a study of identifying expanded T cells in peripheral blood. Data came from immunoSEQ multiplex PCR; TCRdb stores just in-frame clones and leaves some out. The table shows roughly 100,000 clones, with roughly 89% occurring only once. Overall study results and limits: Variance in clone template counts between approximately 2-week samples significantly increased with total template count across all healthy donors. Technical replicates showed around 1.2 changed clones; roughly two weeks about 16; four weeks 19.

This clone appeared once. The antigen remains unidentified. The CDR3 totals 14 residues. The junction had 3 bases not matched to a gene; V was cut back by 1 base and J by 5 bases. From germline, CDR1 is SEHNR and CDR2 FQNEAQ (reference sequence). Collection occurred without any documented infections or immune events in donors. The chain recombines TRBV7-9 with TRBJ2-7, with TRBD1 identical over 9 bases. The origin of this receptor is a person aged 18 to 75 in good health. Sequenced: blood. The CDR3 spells CASSLEGTGNEQYF. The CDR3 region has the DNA TGTGCCAGCAGCTTAGAGGGGACAGGGAACGAGCAGTACTTC.